This entry describes one TCR beta chain. Its antigen is as yet unknown. The record originates from a study of CD4+ T cells in melanoma. General study points: Neoantigen-specific CD4+ T cells in melanoma reportedly had diverse differentiation states. CD8+ T cell, macrophage and B cell function reportedly correlated with neoantigen-specific CD4+ T cells.

The method was immunoSEQ multiplex PCR; TCRdb's version includes in-frame clones alone and lacks a portion of them. There are some 110,000 clones in the sample; 80% to 95% occur only once, and approximately 3.5% lies in the top ten. CDR3 length equals 16 residues. J lost 3 bases, V lost 7 bases, and 11 bases had no gene match. Germline V gene data show CDR1 as SGHTA and CDR2 as FQGNSA. This sequence originates from a human donor with melanoma. Input material: peripheral blood. The chain has TRBV7-2 and TRBJ2-1, with TRBD2 matching 8 bases. The CDR3 DNA reads TGTGCCAGCACCCTTAGGAGCGGGAGCGACTACAATGAGCAGTTCTTC. Translating it yields CASTLRSGSDYNEQFF. The full variable domain, with the rest looked up from reference TRBV7-2 and TRBJ2-1, is GAGVSQSPSNKVTEKGKDVELRCDPISGHTALYWYRQSLGQGLEFLIYFQGNSAPDKSGLPSDRFSAERTGGSVSTLTIQRTQQEDSAVYLCASTLRSGSDYNEQFFGPGTRLTVL.